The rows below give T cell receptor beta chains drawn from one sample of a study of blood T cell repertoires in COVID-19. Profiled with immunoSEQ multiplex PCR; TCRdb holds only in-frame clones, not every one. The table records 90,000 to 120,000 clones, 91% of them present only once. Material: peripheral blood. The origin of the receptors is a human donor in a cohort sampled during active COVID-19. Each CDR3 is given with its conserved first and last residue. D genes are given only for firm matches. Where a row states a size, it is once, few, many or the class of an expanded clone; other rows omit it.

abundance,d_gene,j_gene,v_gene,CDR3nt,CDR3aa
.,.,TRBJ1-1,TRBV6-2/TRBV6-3,TGTGCCAGCAGTAACCCGAGGATCACTGAAGCTTTCTTT,CASSNPRITEAFF
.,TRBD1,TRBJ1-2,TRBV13,TGTGCCAGCAGCCCCCAGCCGGGACAGCGCTATTATAACTATGGCTACACCTTC,CASSPQPGQRYYNYGYTF
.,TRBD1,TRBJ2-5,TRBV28,TGTGCCAGCAGTCCCTACACGACAGGGGGGCTGAAAGAGACCCAGTACTTC,CASSPYTTGGLKETQYF
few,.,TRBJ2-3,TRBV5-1,TGCGCCAGCAGCTTGTCAGCGGAGAGGGATACGCAGTATTTT,CASSLSAERDTQYF
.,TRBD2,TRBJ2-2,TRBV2,TGTGCCAGCTACGCCGGGGCTAGCGGGGTCACAAGAGGCGGGGAGCTGTTTTTT,CASYAGASGVTRGGELFF
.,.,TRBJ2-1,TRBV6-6,TGTGCCACCGGGAAGTACGGATTAAATGAGCAGTTCTTC,CATGKYGLNEQFF
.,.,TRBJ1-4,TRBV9,TGTGCCAGCAGCGTAGAGGGGCGCGGGGATGAAAAACTGTTTTTT,CASSVEGRGDEKLFF
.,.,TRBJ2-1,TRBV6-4,TGTGCCAGCAGCGCCCGACAGAGCTCCTACAATGAGCAGTTCTTC,CASSARQSSYNEQFF
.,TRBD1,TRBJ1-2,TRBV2,TGTGCCAGCAGTGAAAAGGGACAGGGGGGCTATGGCTACACCTTC,CASSEKGQGGYGYTF
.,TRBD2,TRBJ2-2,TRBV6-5,TGTGCCAGCAGTTATTCCTTCGGCGGGGGGACCGGGGAGCTGTTTTTT,CASSYSFGGGTGELFF
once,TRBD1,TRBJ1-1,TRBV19,TGTGCCAGTAGTGCCACAGGGGGCACTGAAGCTTTCTTT,CASSATGGTEAFF
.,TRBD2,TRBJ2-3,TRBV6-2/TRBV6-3,TGTGCCAGCAGTGCCCTGACTAGCGGGGGGACAGATACGCAGTATTTT,CASSALTSGGTDTQYF
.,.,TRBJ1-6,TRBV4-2,TGTGCCAGCAGCCACGACAGATCCTCCTATAATTCACCCCTCCACTTT,CASSHDRSSYNSPLHF
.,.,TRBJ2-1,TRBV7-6,TGTGCCAGCCACGGGTTTGTGAACAATGAGCAGTTCTTC,CASHGFVNNEQFF
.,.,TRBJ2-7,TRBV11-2,TGTGCCAGCAGCTTGGGGCAAAACAGGGCCTACGAGCAGTACTTC,CASSLGQNRAYEQYF
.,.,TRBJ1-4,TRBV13,TGTGCCAGCAGCCCCAGGCCAGGGGATGAAAAACTGTTTTTT,CASSPRPGDEKLFF
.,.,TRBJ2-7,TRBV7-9,TGTGCCAGCAGCTTACCAGGCTCCTACGAGCAGTACTTC,CASSLPGSYEQYF
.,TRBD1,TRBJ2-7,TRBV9,TGTGCCAGCAGCGCAGGGGACAGCTCCTACGAGCAGTACTTC,CASSAGDSSYEQYF
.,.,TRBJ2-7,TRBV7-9,TGTGCCAGCCACGTGGGGGGGCAATCCTACGAGCAGTACTTC,CASHVGGQSYEQYF
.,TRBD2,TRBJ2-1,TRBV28,TGTGCCAGCAGTTTACGACTAGCGGGAGGTTCTATCTCCTACAATGAGCAGTTCTTC,CASSLRLAGGSISYNEQFF
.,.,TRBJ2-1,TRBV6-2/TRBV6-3,TGTGCCAGCAGTTCTATACGGACGGGGGATGAGCAGTTCTTC,CASSSIRTGDEQFF
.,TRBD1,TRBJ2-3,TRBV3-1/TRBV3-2,TGTGCCAGCAAACAACAGGGGACCACAGATACGCAGTATTTT,CASKQQGTTDTQYF
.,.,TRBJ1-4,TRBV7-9,TGTGCCAGCAGCGGAGCAACGGGGAAGGCAACTAATGAAAAACTGTTTTTT,CASSGATGKATNEKLFF
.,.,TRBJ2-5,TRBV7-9,TGTGCCAGCAGCTTAGGGCTCCAGGAGACCCAGTACTTC,CASSLGLQETQYF
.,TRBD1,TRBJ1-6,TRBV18,TGTGCCAGCTCAGTGTCCCAGGGGGTAGATTCACCCCTCCACTTT,CASSVSQGVDSPLHF
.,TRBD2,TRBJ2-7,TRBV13,TGTGCCAGCAGCTTCTCACCGGGGGGGCCTTATAACGAGCAGTACTTC,CASSFSPGGPYNEQYF
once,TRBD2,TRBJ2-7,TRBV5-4,TGTGCCAGCAGCTTGGGGGGACTAGCGGGAGGGAACGAGCAGTACTTC,CASSLGGLAGGNEQYF
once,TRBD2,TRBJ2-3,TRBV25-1,TGTGCCAGCAGTGACGGCGCGGGGGGCACAGATACGCAGTATTTT,CASSDGAGGTDTQYF
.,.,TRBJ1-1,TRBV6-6,TGTGCCAGCAGTCTAAAGGGGGTTGGCACTGAAGCTTTCTTT,CASSLKGVGTEAFF
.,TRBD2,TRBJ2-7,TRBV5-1,TGCGCCAGCAGCTTGGCGGGTCCTAGCGGACAACCCTACGAGCAGTACTTC,CASSLAGPSGQPYEQYF
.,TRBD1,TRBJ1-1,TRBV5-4,TGTGCCAGCAGCGAAGGGGGCGGTCCTGAAGCTTTCTTT,CASSEGGGPEAFF
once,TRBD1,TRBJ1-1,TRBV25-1,TGTGCCAGCAGTCGACAGGGGGCGAGGGGAACTGAAGCTTTCTTT,CASSRQGARGTEAFF